This TCR beta chain was sequenced in a study of spatial heterogeneity in lung cancer. TCRdb fed the 5' RACE reads into MiXCR, producing one record per CDR3 protein. The data contain around 110,000 distinct CDR3 sequences, 12% of them seen just once; the ten biggest clones take up approximately 15%. The CDR3 sequence is 18 residues long. Germline V lookup: CDR1 ENHRY, CDR2 SYGVKD. Between the trimmed V and J ends, which lost 6 bases and 0 bases, there was a span of 22 bases. This clonotype was observed a handful of times. Regarding time point: blood at routine non-recurrence follow-up after resection. Without sorting, whole RNA was sequenced from tumor, nontumor lung or frozen PBMC.

The chain joins TRBV10-3 to TRBJ2-3, with D perhaps matching TRBD1 (6 bases). This clonotype was obtained from a male donor with early-stage non-small cell lung cancer. This sample comprised PBMCs, obtained at follow-up. CDR3 region: CAIRPTPRVGASTDTQYF. For the CDR3, the DNA is TGTGCCATCAGGCCCACGCCAAGGGTGGGGGCCAGCACAGATACGCAGTATTTT.